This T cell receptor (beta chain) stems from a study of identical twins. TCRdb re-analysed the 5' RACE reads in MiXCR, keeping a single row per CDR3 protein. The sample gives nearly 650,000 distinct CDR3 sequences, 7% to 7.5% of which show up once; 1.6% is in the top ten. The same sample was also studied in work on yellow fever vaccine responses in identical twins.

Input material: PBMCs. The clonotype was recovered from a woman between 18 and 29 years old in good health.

CDR3 DNA sequence: TGTGCCGGGAGGACAGGGGTAGAGACCCAGTACTTC. Its translation: CAGRTGVETQYF. V usage is TRBV7-2 and J usage is TRBJ2-5, with 9 bases aligning to TRBD1. Germline trimming cut 11 bases from V and 4 bases from J; bases unmatched to any gene: 5. This CDR3 spans 12 amino acids. The germline gives CDR1 SGHTA, CDR2 FQGNSA.